The 24 T cell receptor beta chains listed next were all sequenced from one sample in a study of resident and recirculating memory T cells in vitiligo. Clones were read by immunoSEQ multiplex PCR, and TCRdb kept only the in-frame ones, dropping some. This table has tens of thousands of clones, 80% to 95% appearing once. Sequenced sample: blood. The source is a male donor with vitiligo.

The V gene is TRBV7-2, the J gene TRBJ1-4; no reliable D call. Germline CDR1 is SGHTA and CDR2 is FQGNSA. Trimming removed 1 base at V and 4 bases at J, with 4 bases between. The CDR3 has 13 residues. CDR3 amino acids: CASSLEHNEKLFF. In DNA form, the CDR3 reads TGTGCCAGCAGCTTAGAACATAATGAAAAACTGTTTTTT.

This clone turned up a few times. J is TRBJ1-1 and V is TRBV4-1, with TRBD1 matching over 8 bases. The germline V gene encodes CDR1 MGHRA and CDR2 YSYEKL. The junction had 6 bases not matched to a gene; V was cut back by 2 bases and J by 4 bases. The length of the CDR3 is 15 residues. The CDR3 spells CASSQIQTGATEAFF. In DNA, the CDR3 is TGCGCCAGCAGCCAAATACAGACAGGGGCCACTGAAGCTTTCTTT.

The chain has TRBV28 and TRBJ2-3, with TRBD2 as a possible D gene (7 bases). The CDR3 extends over 12 amino acids. Between the trimmed V and J ends, which lost 10 bases and 5 bases, there was a span of 13 bases. CDR1 and CDR2 (germline): MDHEN, SYDVKM. The CDR3 DNA sequence: TGTGCCACCGGGGGGCCAGAAGATACGCAGTATTTT. As protein: CATGGPEDTQYF.

This chain links TRBV7-2 with TRBJ2-1, with 8 bases that match TRBD1. The CDR3 extends over 15 amino acids. The junction had 6 bases not matched to a gene; V was cut back by 4 bases and J by 4 bases. CDR1 is SGHTA and CDR2 is FQGNSA in the germline V gene. The CDR3 DNA reads TGTGCCAGCAGCTCCTTCAGGGACAGGTACAATGAGCAGTTCTTC. It encodes CASSSFRDRYNEQFF.

The gene calls are TRBV12-5 and TRBJ1-3, with a possible D match to TRBD1 (6 bases). The germline gives CDR1 LGHNT, CDR2 FRNRAP. The CDR3 runs to 16 residues. Trimming left V 5 bases short and J 0 bases short, with 14 bases between. This CDR3 is CASGKRTASSGNTIYF. The CDR3 DNA reads TGTGCTAGTGGTAAAAGGACAGCCAGCTCTGGAAACACCATATATTTT.

The chain combines TRBV6-6 with TRBJ2-3, with 9 bases matching TRBD1. Germline V gene data show CDR1 as MNHNY and CDR2 as SVGAGI (reference sequence). The CDR3 has 14 amino acids. J was trimmed by 4 bases and V by 6 bases; bases with no gene match: 5. This CDR3 reads CASREGQGSDTQYF. Written as DNA, the CDR3 is TGTGCCAGCAGAGAAGGACAGGGGTCAGATACGCAGTATTTT.

This chain connects TRBV5-4 to TRBJ2-5; 8 nucleotides line up with TRBD1. The CDR3 is 16 residues long. Trimming took 4 bases from V and 0 from J; bases not matched to a gene: 8. Germline CDR1 and CDR2: SGHNT and YYREEE (reference sequence). This chain's CDR3 is CASSTGRGLDQETQYF. CDR3 nucleotide sequence: TGTGCCAGCAGCACGGGCAGGGGGCTGGACCAAGAGACCCAGTACTTC.

The chain carries TRBV11-1 and TRBJ1-6; 8 positions match TRBD1. The V segment lost 5 bases and the J segment 9 bases; nucleotides outside the gene matches: 6. Germline-derived CDR1 and CDR2 are SGHAT and FQDESV (reference sequence). This CDR3 is 14 amino acids long. The CDR3 bases are TGTGCCAGCAGCACAGGGGGGGGCAGTTCACCCCTCCACTTT. This encodes CASSTGGGSSPLHF.

This clone is medium-sized. The rearrangement joins TRBV28 to TRBJ2-6; D ambiguous. With 3 bases removed from V and 0 bases from J, the gap between germline ends came to 6 bases. The germline CDR1 and CDR2 sequences are MDHEN and SYDVKM. This CDR3 region has 15 residues. The CDR3 coding sequence is TGTGCCAGCAGTTTGACAAACTCTGGGGCCAACGTCCTGACTTTC. Residues: CASSLTNSGANVLTF. Full variable domain (remainder filled in from reference TRBV28 and TRBJ2-6): DVKVTQSSRYLVKRTGEKVFLECVQDMDHENMFWYRQDPGLGLRLIYFSYDVKMKEKGDIPEGYSVSREKKERFSLILESASTNQTSMYLCASSLTNSGANVLTFGAGSRLTVL.

Concerning this clone: This same CDR3 is encoded by further DNA sequences in the sample. This rearrangement joins TRBV4-1 to TRBJ2-3, with 12 bases aligning to TRBD2. V dropped 0 bases and J dropped 2; count of bases not matched to a gene: 3. The CDR3 contains 17 residues. CDR1 and CDR2 from the germline V gene are MGHRA and YSYEKL. The CDR3 loop reads CASSQELAGGPTDTQYF. The CDR3 region has the DNA TGCGCCAGCAGCCAAGAACTAGCGGGGGGTCCCACAGATACGCAGTATTTT.

The chain uses TRBV4-2 and TRBJ1-2; a weak D match, TRBD1 (5 bases). The CDR3 consists of 16 residues. Per germline, CDR1 LGHNA and CDR2 YNFKEQ. V lost 5 bases to trimming and J lost 0 bases, with 16 bases between them. The CDR3 DNA is TGTGCCAGCAGCTCCTGGGCCAGGGTATCTAACTATGGCTACACCTTC. Protein: CASSSWARVSNYGYTF.

The chain is built from TRBV5-6 and TRBJ2-2; D is unresolved. This CDR3 is 13 amino acids long. V was cut by 0 bases and J by 4 bases, with 4 bases left in between. CDR1 is SGHDT, CDR2 YYEEEE, per germline. The CDR3 region is CASSLGSTGELFF. Written as DNA, the CDR3 is TGTGCCAGCAGCTTGGGGAGCACCGGGGAGCTGTTTTTT.

The chain uses TRBV4-3 and TRBJ1-2; no clear D gene. Germline V CDR1 and CDR2: LGHNA, YSLEER. This CDR3 region has 14 residues. Trimming left V 0 bases short and J 4 bases short, with 9 bases between. The CDR3 DNA sequence: TGCGCCAGCAGCCAAGATGGCAGTATCTATGGCTACACCTTC. Amino acids: CASSQDGSIYGYTF.

This chain uses TRBV7-9 with TRBJ1-3; D is ambiguous. V lost 1 base and J lost 0, with 7 bases in between. Germline V gene lookup returns CDR1 SEHNR and CDR2 FQNEAQ (reference sequence). The CDR3 runs to 15 residues. CDR3 DNA sequence: TGTGCCAGCAGCTTAGACGGAGGCTCTGGAAACACCATATATTTT. Amino acids: CASSLDGGSGNTIYF. The variable domain in full, with the rest retrieved from reference TRBV7-9 and TRBJ1-3, is DTGVSQNPRHKITKRGQNVTFRCDPISEHNRLYWYRQTLGQGPEFLTYFQNEAQLEKSRLLSDRFSAERPKGSFSTLEIQRTEQGDSAMYLCASSLDGGSGNTIYFGEGSWLTVV.

The CDR3 bases are TGCAGCGTTCTGGACAGGGGGACGACCATCCAACACACTGAAGCTTTCTTT. Translating it yields CSVLDRGTTIQHTEAFF. This chain connects TRBV29-1 to TRBJ1-1; 10 positions match TRBD1. This CDR3 comprises 17 residues. Looked up from germline, CDR1 is SQVTM and CDR2 is ANQGSEA. V shed 5 bases and J 3 bases; nucleotides not matched to a gene: 15.

The J gene is TRBJ2-6, the V gene TRBV5-1; D is ambiguous. Trimming took 4 bases from V and 1 from J, leaving 9 bases between them. This CDR3 is 15 amino acids long. Germline V gives CDR1 SGHRS, CDR2 YFSETQ. The CDR3 DNA is TGCGCCAGCAGCCACGAGAATTCTGGGGCCAACGTCCTGACTTTC. Protein sequence: CASSHENSGANVLTF.

V gene TRBV2 combines with J gene TRBJ1-5; TRBD1 is a possible D gene (5 bases). The germline V gene encodes CDR1 SNHLY and CDR2 FYNNEI. Between the trimmed V and J ends, which lost 1 base and 6 bases, there was a span of 13 bases. CDR3 size: 15 residues. CDR3 amino acids: CASSEGLAGSQPQHF. The CDR3 DNA reads TGTGCCAGCAGTGAAGGTCTGGCAGGGTCTCAGCCCCAGCATTTT. Looking up the rest from reference TRBV2 and TRBJ1-5 gives the full variable domain: EPEVTQTPSHQVTQMGQEVILRCVPISNHLYFYWYRQILGQKVEFLVSFYNNEISEKSEIFDDQFSVERPDGSNFTLKIRSTKLEDSAMYFCASSEGLAGSQPQHFGDGTRLSIL.

This clone was recorded a few times. The V gene is TRBV28, the J gene TRBJ1-1, with 7 positions matching TRBD1. This CDR3 has 14 residues. CDR1 and CDR2 from the germline V gene are MDHEN and SYDVKM. V lost 1 base, J lost 6 bases, and 5 bases stayed unmatched. As DNA, the CDR3 is TGTGCCAGCAGTTTATATTTGCAGGGGGCTGAAGCTTTCTTT. It codes for CASSLYLQGAEAFF. The whole variable domain, remainder taken from reference TRBV28 and TRBJ1-1, is DVKVTQSSRYLVKRTGEKVFLECVQDMDHENMFWYRQDPGLGLRLIYFSYDVKMKEKGDIPEGYSVSREKKERFSLILESASTNQTSMYLCASSLYLQGAEAFFGQGTRLTVV.

The rearrangement links TRBV5-6 to TRBJ2-1, with 12 nucleotides matching TRBD1. V was pared by 3 bases and J by 7 bases, with 14 bases of the junction left unmatched. CDR3 length: 18 amino acids. The germline CDR1 and CDR2 sequences are SGHDT and YYEEEE. DNA of the CDR3: TGTGCCAGCAGCTCAGTGCGGGACAGGGGGCTGGTAAAGAATGAGCAGTTCTTC. It is translated as CASSSVRDRGLVKNEQFF.

The V gene is TRBV9, the J gene TRBJ1-2, with 7 bases identical to TRBD1. The V gene's germline CDR1 is SGDLS and CDR2 YYNGEE. This CDR3 has 14 residues. The J segment lost 0 bases and the V segment lost 1 base, leaving 0 bases of the junction unmatched. The CDR3 nucleotides read TGTGCCAGCAGCGTAACAGGGGCTAACTATGGCTACACCTTC. Its protein product is CASSVTGANYGYTF.

The gene calls are TRBV11-2 and TRBJ1-2; 7 nucleotides line up with TRBD1. The CDR3 is made up of 13 amino acids. J was trimmed by 8 bases and V by 0 bases; bases with no gene match: 3. Looked up from germline, CDR1 is SGHAT and CDR2 is FQNNGV. The CDR3 nucleotides read TGTGCCAGCAGCTTAGATCGGGGACAGGGCTACACCTTC. Protein product: CASSLDRGQGYTF.

The genes are TRBV27 and TRBJ1-2; D gene unclear. CDR1 is MNHEY, CDR2 SMNVEV, per germline (reference sequence). The CDR3 length is 14 residues. V was shortened by 6 bases and J by 0 bases, with 11 bases between the two germline ends. The CDR3, as DNA: TGTGCCAGCAGGGGCCACTTAGCTAACTATGGCTACACCTTC. Translation gives CASRGHLANYGYTF.

This clone was picked up one time. The chain is built from TRBV5-6 and TRBJ2-7; a weak D match, TRBD2 (6 bases). The V and J ends lost 4 bases and 5 bases respectively, with 19 bases between them. The CDR3 contains 15 residues. The germline CDR1 and CDR2 sequences are SGHDT and YYEEEE. CDR3 nucleotide sequence: TGTGCCAGCAGCCTATCCCCGGGGGTTATGAACGAGCAGTACTTC. Translating it yields CASSLSPGVMNEQYF.

The chain has TRBV11-2 and TRBJ2-1; 14 bases are shared with TRBD2. This CDR3 has 19 amino acids. The ends lost 5 bases at V and 6 bases at J; junction bases unmatched: 15. The germline CDR1 and CDR2 sequences are SGHAT and FQNNGV. CDR3 nucleotide sequence: TGTGCCAGCAGCCCTGACCCCCGACTAGCGGGGGGGCCGGGCAATGAGCAGTTCTTC. It is translated as CASSPDPRLAGGPGNEQFF.